The source of this T cell receptor (delta chain) is a study of gamma-delta T cells after stem cell transplantation. TCRdb ran CATT on the RT-PCR reads. The repertoire holds about 1,000 delta-chain clones, with 0.95% to 1.5% as singletons. Germline V gene sequence: CDR1 GEAIGNYY, CDR2 EKD. The CDR3 extends over 21 amino acids. With V trimmed by 3 bases and J by 0 bases, 23 bases remained unmatched. The chain joins TRDV2 to TRDJ1, with TRDD3 matching over 8 bases. Material for sequencing was gamma-delta T cells. The TCR was taken from a human donor. It is not recorded whose cells these are; they may come from a transplant donor. The CDR3 bases are TGTGCCTGTGACCCCTTACGTTCAGGGGATACCCCCTCAGCGAACACCGATAAACTCATCTTT. Protein sequence: CACDPLRSGDTPSANTDKLIF.